These T cell receptor beta chains were read from a single sample in a study of cytomegalovirus exposure and HLA in healthy donors. This table comes from immunoSEQ multiplex PCR, and its TCRdb copy is limited to in-frame clones, with some not included. Among 150,000 to 200,000 clones, roughly 13% were seen once, and the ten largest hold 7.8%. Sample: PBMCs. All receptors come from a man aged 50-59 years in good health and CMV-seropositive. Each CDR3 is given with its conserved first and last residue. Each record gives: CDR3 length, D gene, V gene, CDR3 protein. The D gene is left open where the match is weak.

>15|.|TRBV6-5
CASSYDRSSYNEQFF
>15|TRBD1|TRBV6-6
CASSYQTGTNQPQHF
>16|TRBD1|TRBV4-2
CASSQEGTGVSSPLHF
>16|TRBD1|TRBV11-2
CASSTPGTGGYNEQFF
>16|TRBD1|TRBV18
CASSPSGQGSNQPQHF
>14|.|TRBV6-5
CASSFTGAYNEQFF
>14|TRBD1|TRBV5-8
CASSRTGKGDTQYF
>13|.|TRBV2
CASTGQDVEPQHF
>15|TRBD2|TRBV4-3
CASSQDVWRGATQYF
>12|TRBD1|TRBV4-2
CASGQGNYGYTF
>15|.|TRBV6-6
CASSYDFSGANVLTF
>10|.|TRBV28
CASSRYGYTF
>14|.|TRBV7-7
CASRKGGLSETQYF
>13|TRBD1|TRBV27
CASSLGTAQPQHF
>14|.|TRBV10-2
CASSHLSSSGEAFF
>17|TRBD1|TRBV5-1
CASSLRGGSMANYGYTF
>15|TRBD2|TRBV9
CASSVRLAGNNEQFF
>14|TRBD2|TRBV5-1
CASSLDGLANEQFF
>16|TRBD2|TRBV11-3
CASSLGRLAGKNEQYF
>13|.|TRBV29-1
CSVARQGGGELFF
>13|.|TRBV30
CAWSIPGKGGYTF
>15|TRBD1|TRBV6-1
CASRQGAQSNQPQHF
>15|.|TRBV27
CASSLLGGVTDTQYF
>16|TRBD1|TRBV9
CASSATSGTGGYEQYF
>18|TRBD2|TRBV19
CASSIPGRGLTGANVLTF
>13|.|TRBV5-6
CASSWGGQLEAFF
>12|.|TRBV29-1
CSAGRESYGYTF
>14|TRBD1|TRBV7-2
CASSFGQGHSPLHF
>15|TRBD1|TRBV6-5
CASSYGQGANTEAFF
>16|.|TRBV5-1
CASSLVRGESGGELFF
>13|TRBD1|TRBV4-3
CASSQIQGGEQYF